Each of the 25 T cell receptor beta chains below was sequenced from the same sample in a study of cytomegalovirus exposure and HLA in healthy donors. The PCR employed 60 Vbeta primers together with 13 Jbeta primers. Sequencing used immunoSEQ multiplex PCR; TCRdb keeps in-frame clones, though not all of them. The sample gives fewer than 200,000 clones, around 83% of which show up once; approximately 1.5% is in the top ten. What was sequenced was PBMCs. These receptors were obtained from a woman under 30 in good health and CMV-seronegative.

This clone was seen only a few times. The rearrangement joins TRBV10-3 to TRBJ2-2; TRBD2 agrees at 11 bases. V lost 3 bases to trimming and J lost 3 bases; unmatched junction nucleotides: 6. This CDR3 has 17 amino acids. In germline, CDR1 is ENHRY, CDR2 SYGVKD. CDR3 sequence: CAISDPLAGEHTGELFF. The CDR3 nucleotides are TGTGCCATCAGTGATCCACTAGCGGGAGAGCACACCGGGGAGCTGTTTTTT.

Only one count was recorded for this clone. The chain joins TRBV29-1 to TRBJ1-2, with 8 bases identical to TRBD1. Germline CDR1 and CDR2: SQVTM and ANQGSEA. J gave up 2 bases and V 6 bases, and 8 bases lay outside the gene matches. The CDR3 has 14 residues. The CDR3 protein is CSVTGEVLNYGYTF. The CDR3 nucleotides read TGCAGCGTGACAGGGGAGGTTCTAAACTATGGCTACACCTTC.

This clone was observed a single time. This rearrangement joins TRBV5-6 to TRBJ2-1; possibly TRBD2 for D (5 bases). This CDR3 region has 12 residues. Trimming removed 4 bases at V and 6 bases at J, with 8 bases between. Germline V gene lookup returns CDR1 SGHDT and CDR2 YYEEEE. The CDR3 spells CASSRGSNEQFF. The CDR3 region has the DNA TGTGCCAGCAGCCGAGGGAGCAATGAGCAGTTCTTC.

The rearrangement joins TRBV5-6 to TRBJ2-3, with 11 bases aligning to TRBD2. Germline V gives CDR1 SGHDT, CDR2 YYEEEE. Trimming removed 5 bases from V and 1 base from J; junction bases left unmatched: 3. CDR3 length: 15 residues. The CDR3 here is CASRQTSGGTDTQYF. The CDR3 DNA follows: TGTGCCAGCAGACAGACTAGCGGGGGCACAGATACGCAGTATTTT.

The chain combines TRBV27 with TRBJ2-1; 8 nucleotides line up with TRBD1. Trimming at V came to 4 bases and at J to 1 base, leaving 6 bases not matched to a gene. CDR1 and CDR2 (germline): MNHEY, SMNVEV (reference sequence). The CDR3 is 16 residues long. The CDR3 sequence: CASSSWTGKSYNEQFF. In nucleotides, the CDR3 is TGTGCCAGCAGTTCCTGGACAGGGAAATCCTACAATGAGCAGTTCTTC.

The CDR3 nucleotides are TGCGCCAGCAGTGAACTAGCTTACAATGAGCAGTTCTTC. Residues: CASSELAYNEQFF. V and J are TRBV10-2 and TRBJ2-1, with TRBD2 as a possible D gene (6 bases). V was trimmed by 3 bases and J by 4 bases, leaving 7 bases between them. The CDR3 runs 13 residues. Germline V lookup: CDR1 WSHSY, CDR2 SAAADI.

The chain couples TRBV11-3 to TRBJ1-3; 9 positions agree with TRBD1. The J segment lost 2 bases and the V segment lost 1 base, leaving 9 bases of the junction unmatched. Germline CDR1 SGHNT, CDR2 YENEEA. The CDR3 spans 18 residues. The CDR3 loop reads CASSLGTGTGQPGNTIYF. In nucleotides, the CDR3 is TGTGCCAGCAGCTTAGGGACCGGGACAGGGCAACCTGGAAACACCATATATTTT.

Note on this clone: Other DNA sequences from this sample encode an identical CDR3 as well. The chain couples TRBV27 to TRBJ2-5; 7 bases are shared with TRBD2. This CDR3 region has 16 residues. The V and J ends lost 6 bases and 5 bases, in that order; junction bases with no gene match: 15. Germline V CDR1 and CDR2: MNHEY, SMNVEV (reference sequence). CDR3 coding DNA: TGTGCCAGCAGCTTAAAGCCAGCGGGATCATTTGAGACCCAGTACTTC. Its protein is CASSLKPAGSFETQYF.

V gene TRBV29-1 combines with J gene TRBJ1-2; 8 bases map to TRBD1. Germline V gene lookup returns CDR1 SQVTM and CDR2 ANQGSEA. The V segment lost 3 bases and the J segment 5 bases; nucleotides outside the gene matches: 17. CDR3 length: 17 amino acids. CDR3 DNA: TGCAGCGTTGATGGGCAGCCAGGACAGGGTATAGGGTATGGCTACACCTTC. Its protein product is CSVDGQPGQGIGYGYTF.

The J gene is TRBJ2-1, the V gene TRBV25-1, with 12 positions matching TRBD2. The CDR3 consists of 14 residues. Germline CDR1 reads MGHDK; CDR2 reads SYGVNS. The trim removed 3 bases at V and 9 bases at J, leaving 3 bases unmatched. The CDR3 DNA sequence: TGTGCCAGCAGTGATCGACTAGCGGGAGTTGAGCAGTTCTTC. Encoded protein: CASSDRLAGVEQFF.

The rearrangement uses TRBV6-6 and TRBJ2-1; TRBD2 aligns across 8 bases. With 11 bases clipped from V and 9 bases from J, the junction kept 6 bases outside the gene matches. The CDR3 runs 11 residues. Germline-derived CDR1 and CDR2 are MNHNY and SVGAGI (reference sequence). CDR3 sequence (DNA): TGTGCCGTAAATCTAGCGGGTGAGCAGTTCTTC. The encoded protein is CAVNLAGEQFF.

The V and J genes are TRBV19 and TRBJ2-7; perhaps TRBD2 as D (7 bases). Trimming pared 4 bases from V and 2 bases from J, leaving 12 bases between. Germline CDR1 is LNHDA and CDR2 is SQIVND (reference sequence). This CDR3 is 14 amino acids long. Written as DNA, the CDR3 is TGTGCCAGTAGTAGGGGAGGGGGGGCCTACGAGCAGTACTTC. Translating gives CASSRGGGAYEQYF.

The chain combines TRBV6-5 with TRBJ2-2, with a tentative D call TRBD2 (6 bases). The CDR3 is 14 residues long. Per the germline V gene, CDR1 is MNHEY and CDR2 is SVGAGI. V was clipped by 7 bases and J by 6 bases, with 15 bases between them. The CDR3 is CASTGRISPGELFF. The CDR3 region has the DNA TGTGCCAGCACCGGGAGAATATCCCCCGGGGAGCTGTTTTTT.

The rearrangement uses TRBV11-2 and TRBJ1-1; D is uncertain. Trimming removed 4 bases at V and 7 bases at J, with 13 bases between. CDR3 length equals 13 residues. Germline V gene sequence: CDR1 SGHAT, CDR2 FQNNGV. For the CDR3, the DNA is TGTGCCAGCAGCTCGCTCTCCCCGGTTGAAGCTTTCTTT. Translated: CASSSLSPVEAFF.

The chain joins TRBV12-5 to TRBJ2-1; D remains ambiguous. There are 13 residues in the CDR3. V lost 4 bases and J 4 bases, leaving 8 bases between the germline ends. The germline CDR1 and CDR2 sequences are LGHNT and FRNRAP. The CDR3 loop reads CASGSVEYNEQFF. The DNA of the CDR3 is TGTGCTAGTGGTTCGGTGGAGTACAATGAGCAGTTCTTC.

This clone was seen more than once but under ten times. The rearrangement uses TRBV4-3 and TRBJ2-7; 10 bases line up with TRBD2. The CDR3 has 15 residues. Germline CDR1 reads LGHNA; CDR2 reads YSLEER. V was clipped by 3 bases and J by 3 bases; unmatched bases: 5. Here the CDR3 reads CASSQRLAGHYEQYF. The CDR3 DNA sequence: TGCGCCAGCAGCCAGAGACTAGCGGGCCACTACGAGCAGTACTTC.

The chain recombines TRBV10-2 with TRBJ2-7; tentative D call: TRBD2 (5 bases). The germline gives CDR1 WSHSY, CDR2 SAAADI. The CDR3 runs to 13 residues. The V gene lost 6 bases and the J gene lost 4 bases, with 13 bases spanning the gap. The CDR3 here is CASSAGLLYEQYF. CDR3 DNA: TGCGCCAGCAGCGCCGGACTGCTTTACGAGCAGTACTTC.

The V gene is TRBV2, the J gene TRBJ1-4, with a tentative D call TRBD1 (5 bases). From germline, CDR1 is SNHLY and CDR2 FYNNEI. This CDR3 is built from 14 residues. V dropped 3 bases and J dropped 8 bases, with 13 bases sitting between them. The CDR3 bases are TGTGCCAGCAGTGAGGTGGGACGGGGGGAAAAACTGTTTTTT. Its translation is CASSEVGRGEKLFF.

The rearrangement uses TRBV25-1 and TRBJ1-6, with a possible D match to TRBD1 (5 bases). This CDR3 has 14 residues. Germline CDR1 is MGHDK and CDR2 is SYGVNS. Trimming cost V 5 bases and J 6 bases, with 11 bases left between them. Here the CDR3 DNA reads TGTGCCAGCAGTCCCGCCAGGGCTAATTCACCCCTCCACTTT. Amino acids: CASSPARANSPLHF.

V and J are TRBV14 and TRBJ1-1, with 7 bases aligning to TRBD1. The CDR3 covers 13 residues. Per the germline V gene, CDR1 is SGHDN and CDR2 is FVKESK. J lost 8 bases, V lost 6 bases, and 9 bases had no gene match. CDR3 nucleotide sequence: TGTGCCAGCAGTCCCGTTACAGGGGCGGAAGCTTTCTTT. This codes for CASSPVTGAEAFF.

The V and J genes are TRBV11-2 and TRBJ2-1; the match to TRBD2 covers 7 bases. V shed 3 bases, J shed 10 bases, and the junction held 15 bases outside the gene matches. Germline V gene data show CDR1 as SGHAT and CDR2 as FQNNGV. The length of the CDR3 is 16 residues. CDR3 nucleotide sequence: TGTGCCAGCAGCTTTTCGGGGACTACAGTCCGGGGGGAGCAGTTCTTC. Its protein is CASSFSGTTVRGEQFF.

The count of this clone is one. The DNA is omitted, as the CDR3 cannot be located on it reliably, and the CDR3 follows TCRdb's listing. The chain employs TRBV6-5 and TRBJ1-2; TRBD1, as called in the table, went unchecked against the DNA. With termini counted, the CDR3 has 15 amino acids. Germline lookup yields CDR1 MNHEY and CDR2 SVGAGI. CDR3 in amino acids: CASSSGQGPEPFYTF.

This chain joins TRBV7-8 and TRBJ1-3, with 7 bases lining up with TRBD1. Per the germline V gene, CDR1 is SGHVS and CDR2 is FQNEAQ. The CDR3 is 17 amino acids. V lost 5 bases to trimming and J lost 2 bases; unmatched junction nucleotides: 12. CDR3 in DNA: TGTGCCAGCAGCCAGGGGGGAGTACAGTGGGCTGGAAACACCATATATTTT. Amino acids: CASSQGGVQWAGNTIYF.

The chain joins TRBV27 to TRBJ2-1, with 12 nucleotides matching TRBD2. The V gene's germline CDR1 is MNHEY and CDR2 SMNVEV (reference sequence). V shed 6 bases and J 9 bases; nucleotides not matched to a gene: 12. The CDR3 covers 16 residues. CDR3 sequence: CASSPTGTSGSAEQFF. In DNA form, the CDR3 reads TGTGCCAGCAGCCCAACCGGGACTAGCGGGTCTGCTGAGCAGTTCTTC.

The gene calls are TRBV5-1 and TRBJ2-3; D not resolved. V was trimmed by 0 bases and J by 1 base, leaving 9 bases between them. CDR1 SGHRS and CDR2 YFSETQ come from the germline V gene. CDR3 length: 15 amino acids. In DNA, the CDR3 is TGCGCCAGCAGCTTGGAGGCGGCCCGCACAGATACGCAGTATTTT. Encoded protein: CASSLEAARTDTQYF. Full variable domain (remainder filled in from reference TRBV5-1 and TRBJ2-3): KAGVTQTPRYLIKTRGQQVTLSCSPISGHRSVSWYQQTPGQGLQFLFEYFSETQRNKGNFPGRFSGRQFSNSRSEMNVSTLELGDSALYLCASSLEAARTDTQYFGPGTRLTVL.